This is a list of T cell receptor beta chains from one sample in a study of blood T cells in healthy people across ages. TCRdb independently ran MiXCR on the 5' RACE reads; one entry per CDR3 protein. This sample has more than 500,000 distinct CDR3 sequences, with approximately 27% found just once. Sequencing input: blood. These receptors all stem from a woman aged 70-85 years in good health. Each CDR3 is given with its conserved first and last residue.

>TRBV6-5
CASSLTGSHEQYF
>TRBV12-3/TRBV12-4
CASSFGGGAQYF
>TRBV20-1
CSASPRGGGYTF
>TRBV18
CASSSPQGMNTEAFF
>TRBV20-1
CSATLGVWADTQYF
>TRBV20-1
CSAHFSGTDTQYF
>TRBV3-1
CASSLPGTGGSYEQYF
>TRBV7-2
CASSQWPRQFF
>TRBV5-4
CASSTGASGMETQYF
>TRBV12-3/TRBV12-4
CASRGDRQTQYF
>TRBV14
CASSQGQGSSPLHF
>TRBV20-1
CSARPGGGSNTGELFF
>TRBV10-3
CAVRSRDRGQETQYF
>TRBV20-1
CSARGIANEAFF
>TRBV11-2
CASSYTTGNVGYTF
>TRBV12-3/TRBV12-4
CASSPRGLAVVDTQYF
>TRBV5-1
CASSPTSNTEAFF
>TRBV7-4
CASSLVLRQGCNQPQHF
>TRBV20-1
CSARDRLRGTEHEQFF
>TRBV4-3
CASGDRAHNEQFF
>TRBV20-1
CSATIGTGGTEAFF
>TRBV4-3
CASSFRGNSYNEQFF
>TRBV7-2
CASSRTARGSIETQYF
>TRBV7-9
CASSSGDPATNEKLFF
>TRBV6-6
CASSPTGGENEQYF
>TRBV12-3/TRBV12-4
CASSLGRRSTEAFF
>TRBV7-9
CASSSPSRIMNTEAFF
>TRBV15
CATRTSTYEQYF
>TRBV24-1
CATSDLLASDTQYF
>TRBV7-2
CASSLGHSGGLYNEQFF
>TRBV7-2
CAGRVSGGNTIYF
>TRBV7-2
CASSPNTNTGELFF
>TRBV5-1
CASTSDVPGELFF
>TRBV27
CASSRGTGGYNEQFF
>TRBV6-1
CAVGEHEKLFF
>TRBV18
CASSPGQGFYGYTF
>TRBV6-1
CASSQARTRTGGTDTQYF
>TRBV3-1
CASSTGLGGETQYF
>TRBV7-9
CASSFGSGGKLGQYF
>TRBV20-1
CSASDSQRSNCGYTF
>TRBV7-6
CASSLAHGTGGFPSEQYF
>TRBV6-5
CASSYPNLGTATNEKLFF
>TRBV6-2/TRBV6-3
CASSFLGGHPYEQYF
>TRBV20-1
CSARGTGEGDYGYTF
>TRBV29-1
CSVDDSTEQYF
>TRBV12-3/TRBV12-4
CASSPGSSGGSYNEQFF
>TRBV5-1
CASAGNTISGANVLTF
>TRBV5-1
CASSLEGGTIADTQYF
>TRBV2
CASRGETQQFF
>TRBV5-5
CASSLENGFFRGILFF